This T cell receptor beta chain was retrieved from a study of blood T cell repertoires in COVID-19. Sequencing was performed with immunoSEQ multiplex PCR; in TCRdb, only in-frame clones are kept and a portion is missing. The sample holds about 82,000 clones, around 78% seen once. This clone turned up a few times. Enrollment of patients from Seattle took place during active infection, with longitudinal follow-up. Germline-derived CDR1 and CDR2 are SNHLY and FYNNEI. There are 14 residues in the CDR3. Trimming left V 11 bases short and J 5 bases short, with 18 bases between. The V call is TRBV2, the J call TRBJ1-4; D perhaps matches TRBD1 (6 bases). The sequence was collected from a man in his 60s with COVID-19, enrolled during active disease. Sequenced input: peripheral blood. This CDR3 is CASGVGHQNEKLFF. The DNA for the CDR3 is TGTGCCTCAGGGGTGGGACACCAAAATGAAAAACTGTTTTTT. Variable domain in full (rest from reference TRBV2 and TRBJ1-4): EPEVTQTPSHQVTQMGQEVILRCVPISNHLYFYWYRQILGQKVEFLVSFYNNEISEKSEIFDDQFSVERPDGSNFTLKIRSTKLEDSAMYFCASGVGHQNEKLFFGSGTQLSVL.